The 19 T cell receptor beta chains reported below all come from one sample, sequenced in a study of patients and donors after allogeneic stem cell transplantation (dated by TCRdb to 2020 to 2022). The library was generated by RT-PCR. For sequencing, a NextSeq 550 was employed. TCRdb trimmed the raw reads at Q25, called clones with MiXCR and kept productive beta chains. All rows with the same CDR3 protein become a single entry with the most common DNA and genes. The sample records around 150,000 distinct CDR3 sequences, approximately 35% of which are singletons. Together, the top ten hold 50% of the sample. Material: blood, either unsorted or a sorted T cell fraction (not recorded which). All receptors come from a human donor who was either an allogeneic HSCT recipient or a stem cell or donor lymphocyte infusion donor (not recorded which). It is not recorded whose cells these are; they may come from a transplant donor.

The rearrangement joins TRBV7-2 to TRBJ2-3, with TRBD1 matching 10 bases. The CDR3 extends over 15 amino acids. The V gene's germline CDR1 is SGHTA and CDR2 FQGNSA. With V trimmed by 5 bases and J by 2 bases, 4 bases remained unmatched. The CDR3 coding sequence is TGTGCCAGCAGCGGGACAGGGGCGTACACAGATACGCAGTATTTT. The encoded protein is CASSGTGAYTDTQYF. Based on the CDR3 plus reference TRBV7-2 and TRBJ2-3, the full variable domain is GAGVSQSPSNKVTEKGKDVELRCDPISGHTALYWYRQSLGQGLEFLIYFQGNSAPDKSGLPSDRFSAERTGGSVSTLTIQRTQQEDSAVYLCASSGTGAYTDTQYFGPGTRLTVL.

The chain carries TRBV20-1 and TRBJ1-3; D may be TRBD1 (6 bases). The CDR3 extends over 15 amino acids. Germline V gives CDR1 DFQATT, CDR2 SNEGSKA (reference sequence). V lost 2 bases to trimming and J lost 2 bases, with 13 bases between them. The CDR3 protein is CSARKQGSPGNTIYF. In nucleotides, the CDR3 is TGCAGTGCTAGAAAACAGGGATCGCCTGGAAACACCATATATTTT.

The chain is built from TRBV20-1 and TRBJ2-1; 7 nucleotides match TRBD1. The V and J ends lost 2 bases and 6 bases, in that order; junction bases with no gene match: 4. Germline CDR1 is DFQATT and CDR2 is SNEGSKA (reference sequence). This CDR3 is 13 amino acids long. CDR3 sequence reads: CSARTRGINEQFF. Written as DNA, the CDR3 is TGCAGTGCTAGAACCAGGGGGATCAATGAGCAGTTCTTC.

In this sample, this clonotype turned up a few times. This sequence joins TRBV7-6 and TRBJ1-1, with no clear D. This CDR3 comprises 16 residues. The germline V gene has CDR1 SGHVS and CDR2 FNYEAQ. V was trimmed by 2 bases and J by 0 bases, leaving 13 bases between them. CDR3 protein: CASSLYPEGMNTEAFF. The CDR3 nucleotides are TGTGCCAGCAGCTTATACCCCGAGGGCATGAACACTGAAGCTTTCTTT.

The rearrangement uses TRBV5-6 and TRBJ1-5; D is unclear. The CDR3 runs 17 residues. Trimming stripped 4 bases from V and 0 bases from J, with 17 bases between. Germline CDR1 is SGHDT and CDR2 is YYEEEE. This CDR3 is CASSISWQVLSNQPQHF. DNA of the CDR3: TGTGCCAGCAGCATCTCGTGGCAGGTCCTTAGCAATCAGCCCCAGCATTTT.

This clonotype was seen repeatedly, ten times or more. CDR3 protein: CASIAGSGSPLHF. Here the CDR3 DNA reads TGTGCCAGCATCGCAGGGTCGGGATCACCCCTCCACTTT. This chain links TRBV3-1 with TRBJ1-6; perhaps TRBD1 as D (5 bases). The CDR3 length is 13 residues. The germline V and J ends were trimmed by 7 bases and 10 bases, with 14 bases remaining between them. The germline CDR1 and CDR2 sequences are LGHDT and YNNKEL (reference sequence).

As concerns this clonotype: Likely a read error: the CDR3 ends without its conserved phenylalanine or tryptophan. J is TRBJ1-5 and V is TRBV24-1, with 8 bases lining up with TRBD1. J gave up 0 bases and V 5 bases, and 2 bases lay outside the gene matches. This CDR3 is built from 15 residues. CDR1 and CDR2 from the germline V gene are KGHDR and SFDVKD. CDR3 nucleotide sequence: TGTGCCACCAGTGCCGGACAGGGTAGCAATCAGCCCCAGCATTTG. Amino acids: CATSAGQGSNQPQHL.

The chain couples TRBV20-1 to TRBJ1-4; D remains ambiguous. Germline V CDR1 and CDR2: DFQATT, SNEGSKA (reference sequence). This CDR3 contains 13 residues. Deletions cut 4 bases from V and 12 bases from J, with 18 bases between. CDR3 loop: CSATLSPGAELFF. For the CDR3, the DNA is TGCAGTGCTACCCTCTCCCCGGGTGCAGAACTGTTTTTT.

The sample holds one count of this clonotype. The J gene is TRBJ1-1, the V gene TRBV9; D remains ambiguous. Trimming left V 4 bases short and J 4 bases short, with 17 bases between. Germline-derived CDR1 and CDR2 are SGDLS and YYNGEE. This CDR3 is 15 amino acids long. The CDR3 spells CASSLGTEPSTEAFF. CDR3 nucleotides: TGTGCCAGCAGCCTCGGCACAGAACCCTCCACTGAAGCTTTCTTT.

The chain has TRBV20-1 and TRBJ1-5; possibly TRBD1 for D (6 bases). V was shortened by 4 bases and J by 0 bases, with 13 bases between the two germline ends. Germline V gene lookup returns CDR1 DFQATT and CDR2 SNEGSKA (reference sequence). CDR3 length equals 15 residues. The CDR3 bases are TGCAGTGCTAACAGGGATGACGGTAGCAATCAGCCCCAGCATTTT. Amino acid sequence: CSANRDDGSNQPQHF.

This rearrangement joins TRBV2 to TRBJ1-2; D remains ambiguous. This CDR3 has 13 amino acids. CDR1 SNHLY and CDR2 FYNNEI come from the germline V gene. Deletions cut 3 bases from V and 4 bases from J, with 9 bases between. CDR3 sequence reads: CASSDVQTYGYTF. In DNA form, the CDR3 reads TGTGCCAGCAGTGATGTACAGACCTATGGCTACACCTTC.

This clonotype was observed at least ten times. The chain has TRBV24-1 and TRBJ1-5, with TRBD1 matching over 9 bases. CDR1 is KGHDR and CDR2 is SFDVKD in the germline V gene. Trimming took 3 bases from V and 0 from J; bases not matched to a gene: 2. The CDR3 is made up of 16 amino acids. The CDR3, as DNA: TGTGCCACCAGTGATGAGGACAGGGGTAGCAATCAGCCCCAGCATTTT. This gives the protein CATSDEDRGSNQPQHF.

This clonotype was seen more than once but under ten times. The chain has TRBV5-6 and TRBJ2-3; D uncertain. In germline, CDR1 is SGHDT, CDR2 YYEEEE. Deletions cut 4 bases from V and 2 bases from J, with 11 bases between. The CDR3 totals 14 residues. The CDR3 DNA reads as TGTGCCAGCAGCCACAGAAGAATCACAGATACGCAGTATTTT. Its translation: CASSHRRITDTQYF. Combining the CDR3 with reference TRBV5-6 and TRBJ2-3 gives the whole variable domain DAGVTQSPTHLIKTRGQQVTLRCSPKSGHDTVSWYQQALGQGPQFIFQYYEEEERQRGNFPDRFSGHQFPNYSSELNVNALLLGDSALYLCASSHRRITDTQYFGPGTRLTVL.

In its sample, this clonotype was seen once. This rearrangement joins TRBV9 to TRBJ2-6, with unresolved D. The V gene lost 0 bases and the J gene lost 1 base, with 11 bases spanning the gap. The V gene's germline CDR1 is SGDLS and CDR2 YYNGEE. The CDR3 has 17 amino acids. The CDR3 bases are TGTGCCAGCAGCGTAGTTAAGACTGCGTCTGGGGCCAACGTCCTGACTTTC. Its translation: CASSVVKTASGANVLTF. Full variable domain (remainder filled in from reference TRBV9 and TRBJ2-6): DSGVTQTPKHLITATGQRVTLRCSPRSGDLSVYWYQQSLDQGLQFLIQYYNGEERAKGNILERFSAQQFPDLHSELNLSSLELGDSALYFCASSVVKTASGANVLTFGAGSRLTVL.

The chain links TRBV12-3 or TRBV12-4 to TRBJ1-2; no reliable D call. This CDR3 contains 14 residues. Trimming took 6 bases from V and 4 from J, leaving 15 bases between them. The CDR3 bases are TGTGCCAGCAGCCCCGGACCGTTTTTCTATGGCTACACCTTC. Its protein is CASSPGPFFYGYTF.

A few counts support this clonotype. V is TRBV20-1 and J is TRBJ2-3, with TRBD2 matching over 10 bases. Germline CDR1 reads DFQATT; CDR2 reads SNEGSKA (reference sequence). J lost 3 bases, V lost 3 bases, and 6 bases had no gene match. The CDR3 totals 15 residues. The DNA for the CDR3 is TGCAGTGCTAGTGGGACTAGCGATGGGACAGATACGCAGTATTTT. Translation: CSASGTSDGTDTQYF.

This clonotype was recorded at least ten times. CDR3 loop: CASSSEGDSPLHF. The CDR3, as DNA: TGTGCCAGCAGCTCGGAGGGGGATTCACCCCTCCACTTT. J is TRBJ1-6 and V is TRBV7-9, with D perhaps matching TRBD1 (6 bases). V was trimmed by 4 bases and J by 8 bases, leaving 9 bases between them. The CDR3 spans 13 residues. Germline V CDR1 and CDR2: SEHNR, FQNEAQ (reference sequence).

The genes are TRBV10-3 and TRBJ2-5, with TRBD1 as a possible D gene (5 bases). Between the trimmed V and J ends, which lost 6 bases and 5 bases, there was a span of 13 bases. The germline V gene encodes CDR1 ENHRY and CDR2 SYGVKD. The CDR3 totals 13 residues. CDR3 nucleotides: TGTGCCATCAGGGCGCAGGGTGGGGAGACCCAGTACTTC. Amino acids: CAIRAQGGETQYF.

This chain links TRBV6-2 or TRBV6-3 with TRBJ2-7; D call uncertain. Germline lookup yields CDR1 MNHEY and CDR2 SVGEGT. Trimming stripped 2 bases from V and 0 bases from J, with 5 bases between. The CDR3 has 13 residues. The CDR3 spells CASSYGDSYEQYF. CDR3 sequence (DNA): TGTGCCAGCAGTTACGGGGACTCCTACGAGCAGTACTTC.